This TCR beta chain is from a study of cytomegalovirus exposure and HLA in healthy donors. Findings and caveats of the study: Later analysis suggested most CMV-associated TCR beta chains were HLA-restricted. Roughly uniform depth of sequencing across donors was assumed in presence/absence analyses.

Details on this clone: As yet, its antigen is unknown.

The PCR employed 60 Vbeta primers together with 13 Jbeta primers. Repertoires were generated with immunoSEQ multiplex PCR, while TCRdb's copy carries only in-frame clones and drops some. The sample consists of approximately 160,000 clones, approximately 86% of them appearing once. The sequenced sample consisted of PBMCs. The origin of this receptor is a male donor in good health and CMV-seronegative.

The CDR3 loop reads CASSLGGQGLLGYTF. CDR3 nucleotide sequence: TGTGCCAGCAGCTTAGGGGGACAGGGGCTACTCGGCTACACCTTC. The chain links TRBV7-9 to TRBJ1-2; 10 nucleotides line up with TRBD1. The CDR3 has 15 residues. Germline V gene lookup returns CDR1 SEHNR and CDR2 FQNEAQ (reference sequence). V trimming: 1 base; J trimming: 8 bases; junction bases outside the gene matches: 7.